Listed below are T cell receptor beta chains from one sample, sequenced in a study of beta chain features in type 1 diabetes. Assay: immunoSEQ multiplex PCR; the TCRdb copy retains only in-frame clones and omits some. This table has a few hundred thousand clones, roughly a fifth appearing once. Sequencing was done on a sample of naive CD4+ T cells from blood. These receptor sequences come from a woman aged 18-35 years in good health. Both conserved end residues are part of each CDR3. The D gene is left open where the match is weak. A row's size may be missing; if present it is once, few, many or a size class.

>TRBV5-1|TRBJ1-1|few|NA
CASGPLNTEAFF
TGCGCCAGCGGGCCCTTGAACACTGAAGCTTTCTTT
>TRBV7-9|TRBJ1-2|NA|NA
CASSQTGMGYGYTF
TGTGCCAGCAGCCAAACCGGGATGGGCTATGGCTACACCTTC
>TRBV7-9|TRBJ1-4|few|NA
CASVNPGLNEKLFF
TGTGCCAGCGTCAATCCGGGACTTAATGAAAAACTGTTTTTT
>TRBV27|TRBJ2-7|few|TRBD2
CATFSPTRLGGAYEQYF
TGTGCCACCTTCTCTCCTACTCGCCTGGGAGGGGCCTACGAGCAGTACTTC
>TRBV9|TRBJ2-7|NA|NA
CASSARLESYEQYF
TGTGCCAGCAGCGCAAGACTCGAGTCCTACGAGCAGTACTTC
>TRBV9|TRBJ2-7|few|TRBD1
CASSVGAGGRYEQYF
TGTGCCAGCAGCGTAGGTGCAGGGGGCAGGTACGAGCAGTACTTC
>TRBV19|TRBJ1-1|NA|TRBD1
CASSPGQGKVTEAFF
TGTGCCAGTAGTCCGGGACAGGGAAAGGTGACTGAAGCTTTCTTT
>TRBV19|TRBJ2-3|few|NA
CASRLLGVMRDTDTQYF
TGTGCCAGTAGGCTATTGGGGGTAATGCGGGACACAGATACGCAGTATTTT
>TRBV5-1|TRBJ2-1|few|NA
CASSLLSGVYNEQFF
TGCGCCAGCAGCTTGTTGAGCGGAGTCTACAATGAGCAGTTCTTC
>TRBV5-1|TRBJ2-3|NA|TRBD1
CASILGTGRDTQYF
TGCGCCAGCATCCTCGGGACAGGGCGAGATACGCAGTATTTT
>TRBV4-1|TRBJ2-3|few|NA
CASSPGQGGNTQYF
TGCGCCAGCAGCCCGGGCCAGGGAGGTAATACGCAGTATTTT
>TRBV4-1|TRBJ1-4|few|NA
CASSQGETGPNEKLFF
TGCGCCAGCAGCCAAGGGGAGACAGGACCTAATGAAAAACTGTTTTTT
>TRBV4-1|TRBJ2-5|NA|NA
CASSLGLETQYF
TGCGCCAGCAGCCTCGGTTTGGAGACCCAGTACTTC
>TRBV12-5|TRBJ2-7|few|NA
CASGFGDYEQYF
TGTGCTAGTGGTTTCGGGGACTACGAGCAGTACTTC
>TRBV9|TRBJ1-1|few|NA
CASSVGGPNTEAFF
TGTGCCAGCAGCGTCGGGGGGCCGAACACTGAAGCTTTCTTT
>TRBV7-2|TRBJ2-3|few|NA
CASSQQTGPDTQYF
TGTGCCAGCAGCCAGCAGACGGGTCCAGATACGCAGTATTTT
>TRBV27|TRBJ2-2|NA|NA
CASRSGTGELFF
TGTGCCAGCAGGTCAGGGACCGGGGAGCTGTTTTTT
>TRBV30|TRBJ2-5|NA|TRBD1
CAWTTGGGETQYF
TGTGCCTGGACCACAGGGGGAGGCGAGACCCAGTACTTC
>TRBV7-9|TRBJ2-3|few|TRBD1
CASSQGQGLVDTQYF
TGTGCCAGCAGTCAAGGACAGGGGTTGGTAGATACGCAGTATTTT
>TRBV6-1|TRBJ2-7|NA|TRBD1
CASSEAWGQFYEQYF
TGTGCCAGCAGTGAAGCGTGGGGACAGTTCTACGAGCAGTACTTC
>TRBV7-9|TRBJ2-1|few|TRBD2
CASSLMGGSPSYNEQFF
TGTGCCAGCAGCTTAATGGGCGGGAGCCCATCCTACAATGAGCAGTTCTTC
>TRBV7-2|TRBJ2-3|NA|TRBD1
CASSSDRGPQYF
TGTGCCAGCAGCTCCGACAGGGGTCCGCAGTATTTT
>TRBV5-4|TRBJ2-5|few|TRBD1
CASSAGQGAQTQYF
TGTGCCAGCAGCGCGGGACAGGGGGCACAGACCCAGTACTTC
>TRBV20-1|TRBJ2-3|few|NA
CSASRWDSGYF
TGCAGTGCTAGCCGCTGGGACTCGGGGTATTTT
>TRBV18|TRBJ1-2|NA|TRBD1
CASSRDRESGGYTF
TGTGCCAGCTCACGGGACAGGGAGTCAGGTGGCTACACCTTC
>TRBV7-6|TRBJ2-1|few|NA
CASSLTGGPNEQFF
TGTGCCAGCAGCCTTACGGGGGGCCCCAATGAGCAGTTCTTC
>TRBV2|TRBJ2-7|few|NA
CASKGSSDHEQYF
TGTGCCAGCAAGGGCTCTAGCGACCACGAGCAGTACTTC
>TRBV5-1|TRBJ1-1|few|NA
CASSLAFSGQGYTEAFF
TGCGCCAGCAGCTTGGCCTTTTCAGGACAAGGATATACTGAAGCTTTCTTT
>TRBV18|TRBJ1-1|few|TRBD1
CASSPRDRGEGWSADTEAFF
TGTGCCAGCTCACCTCGGGACAGGGGAGAGGGTTGGTCGGCGGACACTGAAGCTTTCTTT
>TRBV7-9|TRBJ2-5|NA|NA
CASSSIPGEGPQETQYF
TGTGCCAGCAGCTCCATACCAGGGGAGGGTCCCCAAGAGACCCAGTACTTC
>TRBV18|TRBJ1-5|NA|NA
CASSPQGNQPQHF
TGTGCCAGCTCTCCTCAGGGAAATCAGCCCCAGCATTTT
>TRBV30|TRBJ1-5|few|NA
CAWTSEGQPQHF
TGTGCCTGGACCTCGGAGGGCCAGCCCCAGCATTTT
>TRBV2|TRBJ2-3|NA|TRBD2
CASSAAGGTQYF
TGTGCCAGCAGTGCCGCGGGAGGTACGCAGTATTTT
>TRBV7-2|TRBJ2-3|NA|NA
CASSSYSGTQYF
TGTGCCAGCAGCTCGTACAGTGGTACGCAGTATTTT
>TRBV11-2|TRBJ2-1|NA|TRBD1
CASSFSGGTGGNEQFF
TGTGCCAGCAGCTTTAGCGGCGGAACAGGGGGAAATGAGCAGTTCTTC
>TRBV21-1|TRBJ2-1|few|NA
CASSSRLAALNEQFF
TGTGCCAGCAGCAGCCGACTAGCCGCACTCAATGAGCAGTTCTTC
>TRBV2|TRBJ2-3|NA|NA
CASSERRLLGTDTQYF
TGTGCCAGCAGTGAAAGGAGACTACTTGGGACAGATACGCAGTATTTT
>TRBV7-2|TRBJ1-1|few|NA
CASSFMGGLDTEAFF
TGTGCCAGCAGCTTTATGGGGGGTCTGGACACTGAAGCTTTCTTT
>TRBV30|TRBJ2-1|few|TRBD1
CAWTHRQGASYNEQFF
TGTGCCTGGACCCATCGACAGGGGGCTTCCTACAATGAGCAGTTCTTC
>TRBV27|TRBJ2-3|NA|NA
CASSLSLLADTQYF
TGTGCCAGCTCACTGAGCTTATTAGCAGATACGCAGTATTTT
>TRBV30|TRBJ2-5|many|NA
CACSTGDRETQYF
TGTGCCTGCTCGACCGGGGATCGAGAGACCCAGTACTTC
>TRBV9|TRBJ2-7|NA|NA
CASSAGHTLDYEQYF
TGTGCCAGCAGCGCCGGACATACCTTAGACTACGAGCAGTACTTC